The rows below give T cell receptor beta chains drawn from one sample of a study of T cells in Graves' hyperthyroidism and ophthalmopathy. TCRdb re-called the multiplex PCR reads through MiXCR, storing one row per CDR3 protein. The top ten clones hold around 23% of a sample with about 350,000 distinct CDR3 sequences, around 14% of them seen once. Sequenced: blood. Every receptor here comes from a woman in her twenties or thirties with Graves' hyperthyroidism. The CDR3 runs from the conserved cysteine through the conserved F or W. The order of the fields is V gene, D gene, clone size, J gene, CDR3 DNA, CDR3 protein. D genes are given only for firm matches. Clone size is shown for a subset of rows, as once, few, many or a class of expanded clone.

TRBV7-2	-	many	TRBJ2-3	TGTGCCAGCGACGATCCGGGAGATACGCAGTATTTT	CASDDPGDTQYF
TRBV10-1	TRBD2	-	TRBJ2-3	TGCGCCAGTGGAAAAGATAGCGGGACTAGCACAGATACGCAGTATTTT	CASGKDSGTSTDTQYF
TRBV20-1	TRBD2	many	TRBJ2-3	TGCAGTGCTCCTAAGCGGGGGACAGATACGCAGTATTTT	CSAPKRGTDTQYF
TRBV7-2	TRBD1	many	TRBJ2-3	TGTGCCAGCAGCGAACCGGGCAGGGGGTACACAGATACGCAGTATTTT	CASSEPGRGYTDTQYF
TRBV20-1	-	-	TRBJ2-1	TGCAGTGTAGAATGGGGGGATGAGCAGTTCTTC	CSVEWGDEQFF
TRBV18	-	-	TRBJ2-3	TGTGCCAGCTCACCCCCGGATGTTGCTGGAATGTATTTT	CASSPPDVAGMYF
TRBV5-6	-	many	TRBJ1-1	TGTGCCAGCAGCGCTCCCGGGGGCCCTGAAGCTTTCTTT	CASSAPGGPEAFF
TRBV20-1	-	-	TRBJ2-1	TGCAGTCCTAGTGCTACAGTCAGGGTGAATGAGCAGTTCTTC	CSPSATVRVNEQFF
TRBV9	-	few	TRBJ2-5	TGTGCCAGCAGCGTAGACCCGACCCAAGAGACCCAGTACTTC	CASSVDPTQETQYF
TRBV20-1	-	few	TRBJ1-1	TGCAGTGCTGCGGCAGGAGAAGAAGCTTTCTTT	CSAAAGEEAFF
TRBV7-9	-	-	TRBJ2-1	TGTGCCAGCAGCTTATTAGGGGCAGGGGACAATGAGCAGTTCTTC	CASSLLGAGDNEQFF
TRBV7-9	TRBD2	few	TRBJ2-5	TGTGCCAGCAGTCAAAGCGGGAGGTACCAAGAGACCCAGTACTTC	CASSQSGRYQETQYF
TRBV20-1	-	few	TRBJ2-7	TGCAGTGCTAGAGATACGGGGGCAGGGTTCTACGAGCAGTACTTC	CSARDTGAGFYEQYF
TRBV20-1	TRBD2	-	TRBJ2-7	TGCAGTGCTTGGGAGCTAGCGGGAGAAACCATAGCCTACGAGCAGTACTTC	CSAWELAGETIAYEQYF
TRBV29-1	-	many	TRBJ2-5	TGCAGCGTTGGTGTAGGAGGGAGAGAGACCCAGTACTTC	CSVGVGGRETQYF
TRBV7-9	-	few	TRBJ1-4	TGTGCCAGCAGCCGATTGAGTCGCAATGAAAAACTGTTTTTT	CASSRLSRNEKLFF
TRBV6-5	-	few	TRBJ1-5	TGTGCCAGCAGTTACCGACAGGCTAATCAGCCCCAGCATTTT	CASSYRQANQPQHF
TRBV11-2	TRBD2	many	TRBJ2-1	TGTGCCAGCAGCCAAGGACTAGTTGCCTACAATGAGCAGTTCTTC	CASSQGLVAYNEQFF
TRBV12-3/TRBV12-4	-	many	TRBJ1-5	TGTGCCAGCTCCCGCCTCCATAGCAATCAGCCCCAGCATTTT	CASSRLHSNQPQHF
TRBV12-3/TRBV12-4	-	few	TRBJ2-3	TGTGCCAGCAGCCCCCAATACCAGGCGCAGTATTTT	CASSPQYQAQYF
TRBV2	-	many	TRBJ1-6	TGTGCCAGCCGAGAAGGGAATTCACCCCTCCACTTT	CASREGNSPLHF
TRBV9	TRBD1	many	TRBJ1-6	TGTGCCAGCAGCGTTGAGGGAGGGGGCAACTCCTATAATTCACCCCTCCACTTT	CASSVEGGGNSYNSPLHF
TRBV7-9	TRBD2	few	TRBJ2-2	TGTGCCAGCAGTCATTCTAGCGGGACTAGGGAGCTGTTTTTT	CASSHSSGTRELFF
TRBV28	TRBD2	many	TRBJ2-2	TGTGCCAGCAGACAAGGGACTAGTGGGACCGGGGAGCTGTTTTTT	CASRQGTSGTGELFF
TRBV19	TRBD2	-	TRBJ2-1	TGTGCCAGGCGGACTAGGCTTGATGAGCAGTTCTTC	CARRTRLDEQFF
TRBV7-9	-	many	TRBJ2-3	TGTGCCAGCAGCTTAGGGACTTACGGCACAGATACGCAGTATTTT	CASSLGTYGTDTQYF
TRBV5-1	TRBD1	many	TRBJ2-3	TGCGCCAGCAGGCAGGGACGTCGACAGGGGATAGATACGCAGTATTTT	CASRQGRRQGIDTQYF
TRBV28	TRBD1	many	TRBJ1-5	TGTGCCAGCAGTCCTTACAGGGGTTATCAGCCCCAGCATTTT	CASSPYRGYQPQHF
TRBV28	-	-	TRBJ1-4	TGTGCCAGCAGTTTATCGGGGGGGCGAGAAAAACTGTTTTTT	CASSLSGGREKLFF
TRBV20-1	TRBD2	-	TRBJ2-3	TGCAGTGCTCCGACTAGCGCCCAAGATACGCAGTATTTT	CSAPTSAQDTQYF
TRBV15	-	-	TRBJ2-7	TGTGCCACCGGCGCTGTCTCGGCCAGCTCCTACGAGCAGTACTTC	CATGAVSASSYEQYF
TRBV7-2	TRBD1	many	TRBJ2-1	TGTGCCAGCAGCTGGGGACAGGGGGGGTACAATGAGCAGTTCTTC	CASSWGQGGYNEQFF
TRBV20-1	-	many	TRBJ2-7	TGCAGTGCTAGGGGGTACAATCGGAGCGGCGAGCAGTACTTC	CSARGYNRSGEQYF
TRBV10-3	-	few	TRBJ2-3	TGTGCCATCAGTGATAGGGGAGACGCAGATACGCAGTATTTT	CAISDRGDADTQYF
TRBV10-3	-	-	TRBJ2-7	TGTGCCATCAGTGAGTCGCCTGCCTCCCCCTCCTACGAGCAGTACTTC	CAISESPASPSYEQYF